What follows are 5 T cell receptor beta chains derived from one specimen sequenced in a study of blood T cells in healthy people across ages. Sample-barcoded 5' priming and a J-beta primer mix drove a second PCR of roughly 7 to 11 cycles. TCRdb re-called the 5' RACE reads with MiXCR, one entry per CDR3 protein. The sample consists of 750,000 to 1,000,000 distinct CDR3 sequences, almost 30% of them appearing once. This sample also appeared in a second study, on T cells of mothers and their children.

Sequenced input: blood. Receptor source: a woman aged 40 to 55 in good health.

This clonotype was seen repeatedly, ten times or more. The chain joins TRBV12-3 or TRBV12-4 to TRBJ1-2; D gene unclear. This CDR3 region has 16 residues. The ends were cut back, 0 bases at V and 4 bases at J, with 15 bases in the middle. The CDR3: CASSLAREGWSYGYTF. In nucleotides, the CDR3 is TGTGCCAGCAGTTTAGCGAGGGAGGGCTGGTCCTATGGCTACACCTTC.

This clonotype came up once. This chain uses TRBV21-1 with TRBJ1-4. TRBV21-1 is designated a pseudogene. The CDR3 is made up of 17 amino acids. Written as DNA, the CDR3 is TGTGCCAGCAGCCCCAGCGGAGGGAAGGGATTTGGTGAAAAACTGTTTTTT. It is translated as CASSPSGGKGFGEKLFF.

V and J are TRBV29-1 and TRBJ1-1, with 7 bases matching TRBD1. V was clipped by 1 base and J by 0 bases; unmatched bases: 11. This CDR3 is 17 amino acids long. CDR1 and CDR2 (germline): SQVTM, ANQGSEA. The CDR3 DNA follows: TGCAGCGTTGAAGCCCCGGGACAGAGAATTTTGAACACTGAAGCTTTCTTT. Translated, it gives CSVEAPGQRILNTEAFF.

The chain recombines TRBV11-2 with TRBJ2-1; D might be TRBD1 or TRBD2, each matching 6 bases. The germline gives CDR1 SGHAT, CDR2 FQNNGV. V was trimmed by 0 bases and J by 10 bases, leaving 22 bases between them. The length of the CDR3 is 17 residues. CDR3 DNA: TGTGCCAGCAGCTTAGATCGGGTGGGGGGCCCTGCAGGAGAGCAGTTCTTC. Its protein product is CASSLDRVGGPAGEQFF.

As regards this clonotype: A much larger clone is a single base away; this may be a read error. The V call is TRBV27, the J call TRBJ1-2; D is possibly TRBD1 (5 bases). Germline CDR1 and CDR2: MNHEY and SMNVEV (reference sequence). V shed 1 base and J shed 4 bases, with 13 bases lying between them. The CDR3 has 15 amino acids. For the CDR3, the DNA is TGTGCCAGCAGTTTATTCGCCACCAGGGTCTATGGCTACACCTTC. It specifies CASSLFATRVYGYTF.